These T cell receptor beta chains were read from a single sample in a study of cytomegalovirus exposure and HLA in healthy donors. The table came from immunoSEQ multiplex PCR; TCRdb's copy has only in-frame clones and leaves some out. The data show about 87,000 clones, roughly 8.2% seen once. Sequencing input: PBMCs. The receptors here all came from a man over 45 in good health and CMV-seronegative. Both conserved end residues are part of each CDR3.

v_call: TRBV7-7; j_call: TRBJ1-4; cdr3_length: 14; cdr3_aa: CASSKGGTNEKLFF
v_call: TRBV28; j_call: TRBJ2-5; cdr3_length: 15; cdr3_aa: CASSRGLAALETQYF
v_call: TRBV29-1; j_call: TRBJ1-4; cdr3_length: 14; cdr3_aa: CSVEGGTGNEKLFF
v_call: TRBV9; j_call: TRBJ1-5; cdr3_length: 14; cdr3_aa: CASSLGQGNQPQHF
v_call: TRBV4-1; j_call: TRBJ1-1; cdr3_length: 13; cdr3_aa: CASSQERGTEAFF
v_call: TRBV7-8; j_call: TRBJ2-1; cdr3_length: 16; cdr3_aa: CASSTRLGTRDNEQFF
v_call: TRBV19; j_call: TRBJ2-1; cdr3_length: 16; cdr3_aa: CASSISWASEYNEQFF
v_call: TRBV27; j_call: TRBJ2-7; cdr3_length: 12; cdr3_aa: CAGWTEDRVKYF
v_call: TRBV19; j_call: TRBJ1-1; cdr3_length: 14; cdr3_aa: CASSTTGQHTEAFF
v_call: TRBV7-7; j_call: TRBJ2-5; cdr3_length: 13; cdr3_aa: CASSLGRGETQYF
v_call: TRBV11-3; j_call: TRBJ2-1; cdr3_length: 14; cdr3_aa: CASSRRGSYNEQFF
v_call: TRBV5-1; j_call: TRBJ1-1; cdr3_length: 17; cdr3_aa: CASSLDYRGLGYTEAFF
v_call: TRBV7-7; j_call: TRBJ2-2; cdr3_length: 15; cdr3_aa: CASSQRTANTGELFF
v_call: TRBV19; j_call: TRBJ2-2; cdr3_length: 14; cdr3_aa: CATMDRVNTGELFF
v_call: TRBV15; j_call: TRBJ1-5; cdr3_length: 14; cdr3_aa: CATSSGRGGQPQHF
v_call: TRBV28; j_call: TRBJ1-5; cdr3_length: 13; cdr3_aa: CASRKQGYQPQHF
v_call: TRBV28; j_call: TRBJ1-2; cdr3_length: 14; cdr3_aa: CASSSSGGLRGYTF
v_call: TRBV7-2; j_call: TRBJ2-3; cdr3_length: 14; cdr3_aa: CASSSSASADTQYF
v_call: TRBV27; j_call: TRBJ2-2; cdr3_length: 18; cdr3_aa: CASSLYSGRNANTGELFF
v_call: TRBV5-1; j_call: TRBJ2-3; cdr3_length: 17; cdr3_aa: CASSLTRMGHGADTQYF
v_call: TRBV5-4; j_call: TRBJ2-5; cdr3_length: 15; cdr3_aa: CASSLRRGDQETQYF
v_call: TRBV6-1; j_call: TRBJ1-2; cdr3_length: 13; cdr3_aa: CATLSVTLYGYTF
v_call: TRBV28; j_call: TRBJ1-4; cdr3_length: 19; cdr3_aa: CASRLTGTGLVATNEKLFF
v_call: TRBV5-5; j_call: TRBJ2-7; cdr3_length: 14; cdr3_aa: CASSLRGLGYEQYF
v_call: TRBV7-6; j_call: TRBJ2-2; cdr3_length: 15; cdr3_aa: CASSSGNRGTGELFF
v_call: TRBV7-9; j_call: NA; cdr3_length: 15; cdr3_aa: CASSLPPTNSYEQYF
v_call: TRBV27; j_call: TRBJ2-7; cdr3_length: 13; cdr3_aa: CASSSAYSYEQYF
v_call: TRBV7-3; j_call: TRBJ2-1; cdr3_length: 14; cdr3_aa: CASSPGTRSNEQFF
v_call: TRBV6-4; j_call: TRBJ2-1; cdr3_length: 16; cdr3_aa: CASSEGAGQGHNEQFF
v_call: TRBV7-2; j_call: TRBJ1-2; cdr3_length: 15; cdr3_aa: CASSLPPTGKYGYTF
v_call: TRBV9; j_call: TRBJ2-2; cdr3_length: 13; cdr3_aa: CASSTGYTGELFF
v_call: TRBV9; j_call: TRBJ2-3; cdr3_length: 12; cdr3_aa: CASSPGLLAQYF
v_call: TRBV5-1; j_call: TRBJ1-2; cdr3_length: 13; cdr3_aa: CASSRDRSYGYTF
v_call: TRBV28; j_call: TRBJ2-5; cdr3_length: 18; cdr3_aa: CASSPLGGFSGYQETQYF
v_call: TRBV7-2; j_call: TRBJ2-3; cdr3_length: 12; cdr3_aa: CASSFGTDTQYF
v_call: TRBV19; j_call: TRBJ2-1; cdr3_length: 16; cdr3_aa: CASKGAYHSSYNEQFF
v_call: TRBV11-2; j_call: TRBJ2-7; cdr3_length: 15; cdr3_aa: CASSPQGTVTYEQYF
v_call: TRBV5-1; j_call: TRBJ1-5; cdr3_length: 18; cdr3_aa: CASSLEGLTTGALWPQHF
v_call: TRBV10-3; j_call: TRBJ2-1; cdr3_length: 17; cdr3_aa: CAISEFGAGVGGNEQFF
v_call: TRBV28; j_call: TRBJ2-1; cdr3_length: 15; cdr3_aa: CASRQFQGANNEQFF
v_call: TRBV6-5; j_call: TRBJ1-6; cdr3_length: 12; cdr3_aa: CASSRQNSPLHF
v_call: TRBV27; j_call: TRBJ2-1; cdr3_length: 16; cdr3_aa: CASSFPAGLLRGEQFF
v_call: TRBV27; j_call: TRBJ2-7; cdr3_length: 18; cdr3_aa: CASSSGTSGGAGVYEQYF
v_call: TRBV2; j_call: TRBJ2-7; cdr3_length: 15; cdr3_aa: CASRTAGQGPYEQYF
v_call: TRBV4-3; j_call: TRBJ1-4; cdr3_length: 17; cdr3_aa: CASSPTPAGATNEKLFF
v_call: TRBV25-1; j_call: TRBJ2-2; cdr3_length: 16; cdr3_aa: CASSDSSGSYTGELFF
v_call: TRBV4-1; j_call: TRBJ2-1; cdr3_length: 15; cdr3_aa: CASSPRESSYNEQFF
v_call: TRBV28; j_call: TRBJ2-2; cdr3_length: 12; cdr3_aa: CASTSNTGELFF
v_call: TRBV28; j_call: TRBJ2-3; cdr3_length: 14; cdr3_aa: CASSSGGSADTQYF
v_call: TRBV7-8; j_call: TRBJ2-7; cdr3_length: 16; cdr3_aa: CASSLASRQSSYEQYF
v_call: TRBV6-1; j_call: TRBJ1-5; cdr3_length: 15; cdr3_aa: CASSSWGDSNQPQHF
v_call: TRBV7-6; j_call: TRBJ1-1; cdr3_length: 15; cdr3_aa: CASSPRRGTDTEAFF
v_call: TRBV30; j_call: TRBJ2-5; cdr3_length: 13; cdr3_aa: CAWSPGYQETQYF
v_call: TRBV19; j_call: TRBJ1-5; cdr3_length: 16; cdr3_aa: CASSIIRGGINQPQHF